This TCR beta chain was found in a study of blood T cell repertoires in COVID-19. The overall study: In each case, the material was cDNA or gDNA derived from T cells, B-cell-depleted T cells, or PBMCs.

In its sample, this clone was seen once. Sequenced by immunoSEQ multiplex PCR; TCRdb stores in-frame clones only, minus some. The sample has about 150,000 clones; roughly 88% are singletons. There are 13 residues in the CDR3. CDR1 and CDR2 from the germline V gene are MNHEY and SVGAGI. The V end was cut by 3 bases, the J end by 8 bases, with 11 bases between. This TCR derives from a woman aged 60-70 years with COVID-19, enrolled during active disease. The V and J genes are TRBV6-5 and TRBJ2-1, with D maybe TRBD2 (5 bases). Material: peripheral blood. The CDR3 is CASSYNRGDEQFF. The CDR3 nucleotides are TGTGCCAGCAGTTATAACCGGGGAGATGAGCAGTTCTTC.